This T cell receptor (beta chain) was found in a study of Ad26.COV2.S vaccination and SARS-CoV-2 variants. Indicated treatment: roughly 20 received Ad26.COV2.S at low or high dose, single or two shots; several received placebo; per-sample allocation not given. Collection of the samples took place on day 63 after the first injection of vaccine or placebo. Using immunoSEQ multiplex PCR, the repertoire was profiled, and TCRdb retains in-frame clones only, with some absent. This sample yields about 480,000 clones, of which 70% to 90% are seen a single time; around 13% belongs to the top ten. Study-wide points: The authors reported substantial breadth in spike-specific CD8+ and CD4+ T cell responses after vaccination. Compared with placebo recipients, vaccine recipients had higher spike-specific TCR breadth.

As regards this clone: The antigen is not known.

Germline V gene data show CDR1 as SGHRS and CDR2 as YFSETQ. This CDR3 contains 17 residues. V lost 1 base, J lost 6 bases, and 20 bases lay in between. This sequence originates from a person aged 18 to 59 who received the Ad26.COV2.S COVID-19 vaccine or a placebo. The sample was peripheral blood, taken in a trial of Ad26.COV2.S vaccine versus placebo. V is TRBV5-1 and J is TRBJ2-1, with TRBD1 as a possible D gene (5 bases). The CDR3 sequence: CASSLRSDILTRNEQFF. The CDR3 coding sequence is TGCGCCAGCAGCTTGAGGTCGGACATTCTCACCCGCAATGAGCAGTTCTTC.